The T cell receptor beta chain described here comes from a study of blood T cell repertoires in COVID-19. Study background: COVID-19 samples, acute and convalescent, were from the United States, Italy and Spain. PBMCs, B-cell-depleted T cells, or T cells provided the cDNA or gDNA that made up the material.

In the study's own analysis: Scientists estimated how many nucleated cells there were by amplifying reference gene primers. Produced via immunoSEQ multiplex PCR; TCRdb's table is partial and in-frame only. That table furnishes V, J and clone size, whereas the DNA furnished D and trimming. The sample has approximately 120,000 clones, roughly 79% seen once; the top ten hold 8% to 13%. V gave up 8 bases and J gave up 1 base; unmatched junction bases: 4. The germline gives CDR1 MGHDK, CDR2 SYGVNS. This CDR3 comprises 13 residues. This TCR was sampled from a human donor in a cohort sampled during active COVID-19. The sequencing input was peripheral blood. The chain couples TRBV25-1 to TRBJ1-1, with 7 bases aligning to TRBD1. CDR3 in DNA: TGTGCCAGCCACAGGGGCGGGAACACTGAAGCTTTCTTT. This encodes CASHRGGNTEAFF. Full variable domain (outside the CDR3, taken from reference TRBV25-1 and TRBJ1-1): EADIYQTPRYLVIGTGKKITLECSQTMGHDKMYWYQQDPGMELHLIHYSYGVNSTEKGDLSSESTVSRIRTEHFPLTLESARPSHTSQYLCASHRGGNTEAFFGQGTRLTVV.